This T cell receptor beta chain was observed in a study of blood T cell repertoires in COVID-19. Study as a whole: COVID-19 samples from acute and convalescent phases originated in the United States, Italy and Spain. Nucleic acid was either cDNA or gDNA, and it came from T cells, B-cell-depleted T cells, or PBMCs.

V was trimmed by 7 bases and J by 1 base, leaving 11 bases between them. Per the germline V gene, CDR1 is MNHEY and CDR2 is SVGAGI. This CDR3 spans 13 amino acids. In the study's own analysis: Reference gene primer amplification gave estimated nucleated cell counts. The table came from immunoSEQ multiplex PCR; TCRdb's copy has only in-frame clones and leaves some out. From that table come the V and J calls and clone size; the DNA was used to work out D and trimming. The data hold roughly 78,000 clones, with around nine tenths observed a single time. Sequencing was done on a sample of peripheral blood. This rearrangement joins TRBV6-5 to TRBJ2-7; D perhaps matches TRBD2 (6 bases). The receptor was derived from a woman aged 55 to 70 with acute or convalescent COVID-19. In DNA form, the CDR3 reads TGTGCCAGCAACGCGGGACTGTCCTACGAGCAGTACTTC. Protein sequence: CASNAGLSYEQYF.